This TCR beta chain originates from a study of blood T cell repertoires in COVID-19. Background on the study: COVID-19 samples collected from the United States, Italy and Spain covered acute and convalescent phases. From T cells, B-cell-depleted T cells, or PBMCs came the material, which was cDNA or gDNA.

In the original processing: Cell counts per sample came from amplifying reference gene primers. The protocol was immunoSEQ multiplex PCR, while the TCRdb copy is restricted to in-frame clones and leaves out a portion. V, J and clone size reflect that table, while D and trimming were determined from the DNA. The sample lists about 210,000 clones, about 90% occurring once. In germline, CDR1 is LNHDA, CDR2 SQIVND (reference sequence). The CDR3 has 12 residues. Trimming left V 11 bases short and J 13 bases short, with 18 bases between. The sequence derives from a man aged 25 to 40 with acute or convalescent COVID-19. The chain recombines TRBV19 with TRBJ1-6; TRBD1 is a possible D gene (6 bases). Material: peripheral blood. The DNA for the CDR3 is TGTGCCGCGGGGGGCCCGGCTCTGCCCCTCCACTTT. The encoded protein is CAAGGPALPLHF. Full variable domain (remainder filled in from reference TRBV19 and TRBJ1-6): DGGITQSPKYLFRKEGQNVTLSCEQNLNHDAMYWYRQDPGQGLRLIYYSQIVNDFQKGDIAEGYSVSREKKESFPLTVTSAQKNPTAFYLCAAGGPALPLHFGNGTRLTVT.